The rows below give T cell receptor beta chains drawn from one sample of a study of blood T cell repertoires in COVID-19. Generated by immunoSEQ multiplex PCR, the TCRdb table keeps only in-frame clones and is missing some. The data show 230,000 or so clones, 83% seen once. The sequenced sample was peripheral blood. The receptors derive from a man aged 35 to 55 with active or convalescent COVID-19. Both conserved end residues are part of each CDR3. The D gene is left open where the match is weak. Not all rows give a size; the values are once, few, many and, for expanded clones, a class.

size: NA; D: TRBD2; V: TRBV5-1; length: 16; J: TRBJ2-5; CDR3: CASSLAETSGSGTQYF; DNA: TGCGCCAGCAGCTTGGCCGAGACTAGCGGTTCAGGAACCCAGTACTTC
size: NA; D: TRBD1; V: TRBV5-1; length: 14; J: TRBJ1-6; CDR3: CASSHGQDNSPLHF; DNA: TGCGCCAGCAGCCACGGACAGGATAATTCACCCCTCCACTTT
size: once; D: TRBD2; V: TRBV29-1; length: 17; J: TRBJ2-2; CDR3: CSVALLAGGPGTGELFF; DNA: TGCAGCGTTGCGCTCCTAGCGGGAGGGCCAGGCACCGGGGAGCTGTTTTTT
size: NA; D: NA; V: TRBV19; length: 14; J: TRBJ1-1; CDR3: CASSIGQQNTEAFF; DNA: TGTGCCAGTAGTATAGGACAGCAGAACACTGAAGCTTTCTTT
size: NA; D: NA; V: TRBV7-8; length: 14; J: TRBJ2-5; CDR3: CASSFQGGQETQYF; DNA: TGTGCCAGCAGCTTCCAGGGTGGACAAGAGACCCAGTACTTC
size: NA; D: TRBD1; V: TRBV4-1; length: 17; J: TRBJ2-6; CDR3: CASSQGQVLSGANVLTF; DNA: TGCGCCAGCAGCCAGGGACAGGTTCTCTCTGGGGCCAACGTCCTGACTTTC
size: few; D: TRBD1; V: TRBV6-2/TRBV6-3; length: 13; J: TRBJ1-2; CDR3: CASSRTGDIGYTF; DNA: TGTGCCAGCAGTCGGACAGGGGATATCGGCTACACCTTC
size: NA; D: TRBD1; V: TRBV19; length: 15; J: TRBJ1-4; CDR3: CASREAGGAEEKLFF; DNA: TGTGCCAGTAGGGAGGCAGGGGGCGCTGAGGAAAAACTGTTTTTT
size: once; D: TRBD1; V: TRBV5-1; length: 17; J: TRBJ2-5; CDR3: CASSAPTGGAMGETQYF; DNA: TGCGCCAGCAGCGCCCCGACAGGGGGCGCGATGGGGGAGACCCAGTACTTC
size: NA; D: NA; V: TRBV7-9; length: 15; J: TRBJ2-5; CDR3: CASSSRDDRRTAQYF; DNA: TGTGCCAGCAGCTCGAGAGACGACAGAAGAACGGCCCAGTACTTC
size: NA; D: NA; V: TRBV25-1; length: 16; J: TRBJ1-3; CDR3: CASSEGGTSSGNTIYF; DNA: TGTGCCAGCAGTGAAGGAGGCACCAGCTCTGGAAACACCATATATTTT
size: NA; D: TRBD1; V: TRBV18; length: 14; J: TRBJ1-2; CDR3: CASSPRQGNYGYTF; DNA: TGTGCCAGCTCACCTCGACAGGGGAACTATGGCTACACCTTC
size: few; D: TRBD2; V: TRBV9; length: 16; J: TRBJ2-3; CDR3: CASSVAAGGRGDTQYF; DNA: TGTGCCAGCAGCGTAGCGGCGGGGGGGCGAGGAGATACGCAGTATTTT
size: NA; D: TRBD1; V: TRBV5-1; length: 14; J: TRBJ1-2; CDR3: CASSPPQGANGYTF; DNA: TGCGCCAGCAGCCCACCTCAGGGGGCCAATGGCTACACCTTC
size: NA; D: TRBD1; V: TRBV3-1/TRBV3-2; length: 15; J: TRBJ1-4; CDR3: CASSQDQGADEKLFF; DNA: TGTGCCAGCAGCCAAGACCAGGGGGCGGATGAAAAACTGTTTTTT
size: NA; D: NA; V: TRBV30; length: 15; J: TRBJ1-2; CDR3: CAWSVMTGQNYGYTF; DNA: TGTGCCTGGAGTGTAATGACGGGACAAAACTATGGCTACACCTTC
size: few; D: TRBD1; V: TRBV5-1; length: 16; J: TRBJ2-1; CDR3: CASSPGQAKAGNEQFF; DNA: TGCGCCAGCAGCCCGGGACAGGCCAAGGCCGGCAATGAGCAGTTCTTC
size: NA; D: TRBD1; V: TRBV6-6; length: 14; J: TRBJ1-6; CDR3: CASSYTGDNSPLHF; DNA: TGTGCCAGCAGTTACACAGGGGACAATTCACCCCTCCACTTT
size: few; D: TRBD2; V: TRBV6-5; length: 14; J: TRBJ2-3; CDR3: CASRYGRPPDTQYF; DNA: TGTGCCAGCAGATACGGGAGGCCCCCAGATACGCAGTATTTT
size: NA; D: NA; V: TRBV12-3/TRBV12-4; length: 12; J: TRBJ2-7; CDR3: CASSSPGYEQYF; DNA: TGTGCCAGCAGTTCCCCAGGGTACGAGCAGTACTTC
size: NA; D: TRBD1; V: TRBV5-6; length: 14; J: TRBJ1-2; CDR3: CASSLEDRGKGYTF; DNA: TGTGCCAGCAGCTTGGAGGACAGGGGTAAGGGCTACACCTTC
size: NA; D: NA; V: TRBV6-2/TRBV6-3; length: 13; J: TRBJ1-5; CDR3: CASSRDIYQPQHF; DNA: TGTGCCAGCAGCAGGGACATTTATCAGCCCCAGCATTTT
size: NA; D: NA; V: TRBV6-2/TRBV6-3; length: 15; J: TRBJ1-5; CDR3: CASSYRPLAGQPQHF; DNA: TGTGCCAGCAGTTATCGGCCGCTAGCAGGTCAGCCCCAGCATTTT
size: once; D: NA; V: TRBV12-3/TRBV12-4; length: 12; J: TRBJ1-5; CDR3: CASSRDYQPQHF; DNA: TGTGCCAGCAGTCGAGATTATCAGCCCCAGCATTTT
size: NA; D: TRBD2; V: TRBV5-6; length: 15; J: TRBJ2-1; CDR3: CASSPAGVNLEEQFF; DNA: TGTGCCAGCAGCCCAGCGGGAGTTAATCTGGAGGAGCAGTTCTTC
size: NA; D: TRBD2; V: TRBV27; length: 14; J: TRBJ2-1; CDR3: CASIGLAGNNEQFF; DNA: TGTGCCAGCATTGGACTAGCGGGGAACAATGAGCAGTTCTTC
size: NA; D: NA; V: TRBV2; length: 16; J: TRBJ2-3; CDR3: CASSEARAYSTDTQYF; DNA: TGTGCCAGCAGTGAAGCCAGGGCCTACAGCACAGATACGCAGTATTTT
size: NA; D: TRBD1; V: TRBV7-8; length: 13; J: TRBJ1-1; CDR3: CASSLGTGGEAFF; DNA: TGTGCCAGCAGCTTAGGGACAGGGGGTGAAGCTTTCTTT
size: NA; D: NA; V: TRBV11-3; length: 14; J: TRBJ2-1; CDR3: CASSFRGIGDEQFF; DNA: TGTGCCAGCAGCTTCCGGGGGATAGGCGATGAGCAGTTCTTC
size: NA; D: NA; V: TRBV11-3; length: 13; J: TRBJ2-7; CDR3: CASSFKISYEQYF; DNA: TGTGCCAGCAGCTTCAAAATCTCCTACGAGCAGTACTTC
size: NA; D: NA; V: TRBV6-5; length: 15; J: TRBJ2-7; CDR3: CASSLEWRTLYEQYF; DNA: TGTGCCAGCAGCTTAGAGTGGAGGACCCTCTACGAGCAGTACTTC
size: many; D: TRBD1; V: TRBV4-1; length: 16; J: TRBJ1-5; CDR3: CASSQEPGGHRQPQHF; DNA: TGCGCCAGCAGCCAAGAACCAGGGGGTCACCGGCAGCCCCAGCATTTT
size: many; D: NA; V: TRBV11-3; length: 16; J: TRBJ2-7; CDR3: CASSLDLGAAAYEQYF; DNA: TGTGCCAGCAGCTTAGATCTGGGGGCAGCAGCCTACGAGCAGTACTTC
size: once; D: TRBD2; V: TRBV5-1; length: 17; J: TRBJ2-5; CDR3: CASSQTLAGVIQETQYF; DNA: TGCGCCAGCAGCCAAACCTTAGCGGGAGTGATCCAAGAGACCCAGTACTTC
size: NA; D: TRBD1; V: TRBV27; length: 13; J: TRBJ1-1; CDR3: CASSSDRGWEAFF; DNA: TGTGCCAGCAGTTCGGACAGGGGGTGGGAAGCTTTCTTT
size: NA; D: TRBD2; V: TRBV5-1; length: 16; J: TRBJ2-3; CDR3: CASSLGLAGSTDTQYF; DNA: TGCGCCAGCAGCTTGGGACTAGCGGGGAGCACAGATACGCAGTATTTT
size: large; D: TRBD1; V: TRBV6-5; length: 14; J: TRBJ2-7; CDR3: CASGELGQGSEQYF; DNA: TGTGCCAGCGGGGAATTAGGACAGGGATCCGAGCAGTACTTC
size: once; D: NA; V: TRBV30; length: 13; J: TRBJ1-1; CDR3: CAWSEGSNTEAFF; DNA: TGTGCCTGGAGTGAGGGGTCGAACACTGAAGCTTTCTTT
size: NA; D: NA; V: TRBV28; length: 16; J: TRBJ2-7; CDR3: CASSLLPRLTSYEQYF; DNA: TGTGCCAGCAGTTTATTGCCGCGACTGACGTCCTACGAGCAGTACTTC
size: medium-sized; D: TRBD2; V: TRBV11-3; length: 19; J: TRBJ2-4; CDR3: CASSHRLAGGPTSKNIQYF; DNA: TGTGCCAGCAGCCATAGACTAGCGGGAGGGCCTACGTCCAAAAACATTCAGTACTTC
size: NA; D: NA; V: TRBV30; length: 11; J: TRBJ2-3; CDR3: CAWNQFGTQYF; DNA: TGTGCCTGGAACCAATTCGGTACGCAGTATTTT
size: once; D: NA; V: TRBV5-4; length: 16; J: TRBJ1-5; CDR3: CASSLGGLGSNQPQHF; DNA: TGTGCCAGCAGCTTGGGAGGGTTGGGGAGCAATCAGCCCCAGCATTTT
size: once; D: TRBD1; V: TRBV4-1; length: 16; J: TRBJ1-4; CDR3: CASSQGDRGLNEKLFF; DNA: TGCGCCAGCAGCCAAGGCGACAGGGGGTTAAATGAAAAACTGTTTTTT
size: NA; D: NA; V: TRBV7-8; length: 14; J: TRBJ2-4; CDR3: CASSLTSAKNIQYF; DNA: TGTGCCAGCAGCTTAACTTCGGCCAAAAACATTCAGTACTTC
size: once; D: TRBD1; V: TRBV5-1; length: 15; J: TRBJ2-5; CDR3: CASKKPSGGAETQYF; DNA: TGCGCCAGCAAAAAACCCTCAGGGGGCGCGGAGACCCAGTACTTC
size: NA; D: NA; V: TRBV27; length: 17; J: TRBJ2-6; CDR3: CASSHRQKAAGANVLTF; DNA: TGTGCCAGCAGTCACCGACAGAAAGCTGCTGGGGCCAACGTCCTGACTTTC
size: NA; D: NA; V: TRBV4-2; length: 13; J: TRBJ1-6; CDR3: CASSQDNNSPLHF; DNA: TGTGCCAGCAGCCAAGACAATAATTCACCCCTCCACTTT
size: NA; D: TRBD2; V: TRBV19; length: 16; J: TRBJ2-7; CDR3: CASRGTSGAPSYEQYF; DNA: TGTGCCAGTAGAGGGACTAGCGGGGCCCCCTCCTACGAGCAGTACTTC
size: NA; D: TRBD2; V: TRBV19; length: 15; J: TRBJ2-7; CDR3: CASSIRAGRSYEQYF; DNA: TGTGCCAGTAGTATAAGAGCGGGAAGGTCCTACGAGCAGTACTTC
size: NA; D: TRBD2; V: TRBV4-2; length: 19; J: TRBJ2-3; CDR3: CASSQEPSGSYSSTDTQYF; DNA: TGTGCCAGCAGCCAAGAGCCTAGCGGGAGTTACTCTAGCACAGATACGCAGTATTTT
size: NA; D: TRBD2; V: TRBV5-1; length: 18; J: TRBJ2-2; CDR3: CASSLAVSGGANTGELFF; DNA: TGCGCCAGCAGCTTGGCGGTTAGCGGGGGAGCGAACACCGGGGAGCTGTTTTTT